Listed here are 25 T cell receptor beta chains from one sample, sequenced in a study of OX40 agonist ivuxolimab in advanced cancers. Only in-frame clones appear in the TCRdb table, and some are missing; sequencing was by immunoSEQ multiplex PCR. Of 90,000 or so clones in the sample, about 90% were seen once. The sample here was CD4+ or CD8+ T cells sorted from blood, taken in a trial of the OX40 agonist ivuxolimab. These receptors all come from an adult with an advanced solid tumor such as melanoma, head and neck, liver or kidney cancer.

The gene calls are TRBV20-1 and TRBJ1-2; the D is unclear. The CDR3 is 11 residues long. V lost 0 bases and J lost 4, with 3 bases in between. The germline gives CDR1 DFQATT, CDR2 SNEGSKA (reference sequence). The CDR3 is CSARDLYGYTF. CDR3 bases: TGCAGTGCTAGAGATCTCTATGGCTACACCTTC.

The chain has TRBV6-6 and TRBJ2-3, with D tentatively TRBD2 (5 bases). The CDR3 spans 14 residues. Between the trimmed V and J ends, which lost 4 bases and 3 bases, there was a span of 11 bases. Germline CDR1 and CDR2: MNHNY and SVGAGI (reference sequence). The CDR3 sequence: CASSLIAKTDTQYF. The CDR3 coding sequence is TGTGCCAGCAGTTTAATAGCGAAAACAGATACGCAGTATTTT.

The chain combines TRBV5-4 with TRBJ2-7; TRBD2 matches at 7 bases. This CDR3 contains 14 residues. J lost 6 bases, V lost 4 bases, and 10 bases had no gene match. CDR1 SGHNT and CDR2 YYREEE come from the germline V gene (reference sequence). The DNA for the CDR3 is TGTGCCAGCAGCGCCGCAGGGCGGGGGTCCGAGCAGTACTTC. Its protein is CASSAAGRGSEQYF.

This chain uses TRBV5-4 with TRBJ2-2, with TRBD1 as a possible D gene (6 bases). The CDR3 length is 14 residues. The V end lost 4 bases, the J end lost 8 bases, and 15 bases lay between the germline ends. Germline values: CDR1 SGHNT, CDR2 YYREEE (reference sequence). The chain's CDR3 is CASSPEGGSGELFF. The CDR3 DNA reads TGTGCCAGCAGCCCCGAAGGGGGTAGTGGGGAGCTGTTTTTT.

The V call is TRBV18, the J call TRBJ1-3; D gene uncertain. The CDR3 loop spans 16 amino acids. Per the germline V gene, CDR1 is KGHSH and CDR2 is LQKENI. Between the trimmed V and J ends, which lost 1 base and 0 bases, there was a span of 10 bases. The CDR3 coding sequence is TGTGCCAGCTCACCACAGACACCGATCTCTGGAAACACCATATATTTT. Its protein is CASSPQTPISGNTIYF.

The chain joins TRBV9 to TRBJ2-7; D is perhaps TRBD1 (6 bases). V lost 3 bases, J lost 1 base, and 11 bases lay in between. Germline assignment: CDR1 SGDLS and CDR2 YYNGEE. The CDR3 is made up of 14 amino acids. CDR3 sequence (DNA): TGTGCCAGCAGCGCGGGACATAGATCCTACGAGCAGTACTTC. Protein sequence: CASSAGHRSYEQYF.

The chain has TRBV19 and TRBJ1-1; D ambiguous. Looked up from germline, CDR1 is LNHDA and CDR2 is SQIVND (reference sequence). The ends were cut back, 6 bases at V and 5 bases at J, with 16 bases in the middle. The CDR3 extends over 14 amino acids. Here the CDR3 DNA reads TGTGCCAGTAGCCCCAATCGGGGAGGGACTGAAGCTTTCTTT. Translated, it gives CASSPNRGGTEAFF. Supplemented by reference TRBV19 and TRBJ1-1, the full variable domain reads DGGITQSPKYLFRKEGQNVTLSCEQNLNHDAMYWYRQDPGQGLRLIYYSQIVNDFQKGDIAEGYSVSREKKESFPLTVTSAQKNPTAFYLCASSPNRGGTEAFFGQGTRLTVV.

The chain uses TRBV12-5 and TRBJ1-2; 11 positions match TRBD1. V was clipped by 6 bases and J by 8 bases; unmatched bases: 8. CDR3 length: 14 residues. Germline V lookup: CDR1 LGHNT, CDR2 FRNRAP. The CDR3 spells CASGLDRGQGGYTF. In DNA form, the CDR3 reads TGTGCTAGTGGCCTGGACAGGGGGCAAGGAGGCTACACCTTC.

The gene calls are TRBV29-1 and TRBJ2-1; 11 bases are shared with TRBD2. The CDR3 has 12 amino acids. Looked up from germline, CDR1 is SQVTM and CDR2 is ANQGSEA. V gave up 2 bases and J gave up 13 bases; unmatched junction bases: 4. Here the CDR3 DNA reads TGCAGCGTTGAAAGGACTAGCGGGCCTCAGTTCTTC. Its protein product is CSVERTSGPQFF.

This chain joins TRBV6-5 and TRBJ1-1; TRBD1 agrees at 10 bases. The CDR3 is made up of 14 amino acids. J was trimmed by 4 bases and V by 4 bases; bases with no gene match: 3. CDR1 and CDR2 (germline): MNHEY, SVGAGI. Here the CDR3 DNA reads TGTGCCAGCAGTTGGACAGGGGGAGGCACTGAAGCTTTCTTT. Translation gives CASSWTGGGTEAFF.

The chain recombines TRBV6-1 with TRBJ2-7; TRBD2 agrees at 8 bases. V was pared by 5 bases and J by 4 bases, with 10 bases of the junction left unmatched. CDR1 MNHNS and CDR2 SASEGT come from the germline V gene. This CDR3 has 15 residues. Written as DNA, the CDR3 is TGTGCCAGCAGTATTAGCGGGACACTCGAGTACGAGCAGTACTTC. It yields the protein CASSISGTLEYEQYF.

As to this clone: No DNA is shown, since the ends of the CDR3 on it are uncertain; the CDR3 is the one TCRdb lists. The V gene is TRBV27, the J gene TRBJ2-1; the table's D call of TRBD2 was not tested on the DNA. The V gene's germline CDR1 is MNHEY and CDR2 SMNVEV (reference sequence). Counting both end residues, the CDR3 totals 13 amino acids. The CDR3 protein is CASSFLENNEQFF.

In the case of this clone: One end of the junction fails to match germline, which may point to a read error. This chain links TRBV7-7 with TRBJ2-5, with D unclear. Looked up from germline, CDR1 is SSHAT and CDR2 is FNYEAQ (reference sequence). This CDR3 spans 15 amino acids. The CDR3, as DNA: TGTGCTAGCAGCCCCGGCCGGCAGACCCAAGAGACCCAGTACTTC. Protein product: CASSPGRQTQETQYF.

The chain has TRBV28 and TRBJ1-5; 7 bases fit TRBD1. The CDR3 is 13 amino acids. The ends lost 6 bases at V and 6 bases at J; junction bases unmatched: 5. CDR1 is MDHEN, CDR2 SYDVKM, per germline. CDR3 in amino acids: CASSVPGGQPQHF. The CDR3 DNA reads TGTGCCAGCAGCGTACCAGGGGGTCAGCCCCAGCATTTT.

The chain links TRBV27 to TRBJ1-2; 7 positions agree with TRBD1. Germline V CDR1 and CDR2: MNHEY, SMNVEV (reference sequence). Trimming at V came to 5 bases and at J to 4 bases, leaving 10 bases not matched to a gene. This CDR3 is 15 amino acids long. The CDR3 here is CASSPQGFPPYGYTF. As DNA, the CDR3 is TGTGCCAGCAGTCCACAGGGGTTCCCCCCCTATGGCTACACCTTC.

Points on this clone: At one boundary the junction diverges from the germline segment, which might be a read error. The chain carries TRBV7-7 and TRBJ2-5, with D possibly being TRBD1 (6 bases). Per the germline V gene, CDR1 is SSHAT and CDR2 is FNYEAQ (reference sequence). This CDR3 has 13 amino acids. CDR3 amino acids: CASSQGTLETQYF. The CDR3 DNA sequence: TGTGCTAGCAGCCAAGGGACATTAGAGACCCAGTACTTC.

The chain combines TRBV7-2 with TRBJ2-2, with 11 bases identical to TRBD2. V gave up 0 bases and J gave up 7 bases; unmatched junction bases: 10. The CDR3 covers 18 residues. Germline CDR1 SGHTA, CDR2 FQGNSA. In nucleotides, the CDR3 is TGTGCCAGCAGCTTAGCGGGTCGGGCTAGCGGGAGGTACGGGGAGCTGTTTTTT. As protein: CASSLAGRASGRYGELFF.

The CDR3 nucleotides read TGTGCCAGCAGTCCGCCCGACATTTTCACAGATACGCAGTATTTT. This codes for CASSPPDIFTDTQYF. The chain carries TRBV28 and TRBJ2-3; no clear D gene. The V and J ends lost 5 bases and 2 bases respectively, with 14 bases between them. The V gene's germline CDR1 is MDHEN and CDR2 SYDVKM. The CDR3 loop spans 15 amino acids.

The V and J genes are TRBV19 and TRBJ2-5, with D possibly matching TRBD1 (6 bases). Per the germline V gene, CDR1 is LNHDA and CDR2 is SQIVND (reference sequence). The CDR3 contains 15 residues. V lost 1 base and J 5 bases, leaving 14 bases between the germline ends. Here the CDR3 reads CASSIGAQGWETQYF. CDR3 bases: TGTGCCAGTAGTATAGGTGCGCAGGGGTGGGAGACCCAGTACTTC.

CDR3 region: CASSLANLHQGYTF. The CDR3 coding sequence is TGTGCCAGCAGCTTGGCTAATTTGCATCAAGGCTACACCTTC. V gene TRBV7-2 combines with J gene TRBJ1-2; D uncertain. The ends were cut back, 3 bases at V and 8 bases at J, with 16 bases in the middle. The CDR3 is 14 amino acids. Germline V CDR1 and CDR2: SGHTA, FQGNSA.

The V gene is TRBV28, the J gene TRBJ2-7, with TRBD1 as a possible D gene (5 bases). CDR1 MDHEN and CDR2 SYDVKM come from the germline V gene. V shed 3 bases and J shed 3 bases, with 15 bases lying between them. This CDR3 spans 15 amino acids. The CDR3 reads CASSLGQGQLYEQYF. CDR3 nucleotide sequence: TGTGCCAGCAGTTTGGGGCAGGGTCAACTCTACGAGCAGTACTTC.

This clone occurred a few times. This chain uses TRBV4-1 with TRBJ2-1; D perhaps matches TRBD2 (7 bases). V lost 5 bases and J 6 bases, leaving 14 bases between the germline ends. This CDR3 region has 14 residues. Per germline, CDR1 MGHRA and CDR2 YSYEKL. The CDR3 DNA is TGCGCCAGCAGCGCGGGGGCCAGGCGCAATGAGCAGTTCTTC. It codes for CASSAGARRNEQFF.

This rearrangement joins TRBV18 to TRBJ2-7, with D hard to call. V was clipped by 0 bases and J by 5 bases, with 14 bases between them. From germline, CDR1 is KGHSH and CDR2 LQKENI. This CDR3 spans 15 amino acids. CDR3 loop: CASSPPGSPRDEQYF. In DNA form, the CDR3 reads TGTGCCAGCTCACCACCTGGCAGCCCAAGAGACGAGCAGTACTTC.

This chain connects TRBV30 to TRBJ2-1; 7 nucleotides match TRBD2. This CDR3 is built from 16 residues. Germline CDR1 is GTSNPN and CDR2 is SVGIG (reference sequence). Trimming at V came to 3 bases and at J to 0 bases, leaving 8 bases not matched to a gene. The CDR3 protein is CAWRAGLPSSYNEQFF. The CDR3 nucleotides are TGTGCCTGGAGGGCGGGACTACCGAGCTCCTACAATGAGCAGTTCTTC.

DNA of the CDR3: TGTGCCAGCAGAATCAGCCATAGCAATCAGCCCCAGCATTTT. It encodes CASRISHSNQPQHF. V gene TRBV27 combines with J gene TRBJ1-5; D gene ambiguous. This CDR3 comprises 14 residues. Trimming took off 6 bases at V and 0 bases at J, with 9 bases between the two ends. Germline assignment: CDR1 MNHEY and CDR2 SMNVEV (reference sequence).